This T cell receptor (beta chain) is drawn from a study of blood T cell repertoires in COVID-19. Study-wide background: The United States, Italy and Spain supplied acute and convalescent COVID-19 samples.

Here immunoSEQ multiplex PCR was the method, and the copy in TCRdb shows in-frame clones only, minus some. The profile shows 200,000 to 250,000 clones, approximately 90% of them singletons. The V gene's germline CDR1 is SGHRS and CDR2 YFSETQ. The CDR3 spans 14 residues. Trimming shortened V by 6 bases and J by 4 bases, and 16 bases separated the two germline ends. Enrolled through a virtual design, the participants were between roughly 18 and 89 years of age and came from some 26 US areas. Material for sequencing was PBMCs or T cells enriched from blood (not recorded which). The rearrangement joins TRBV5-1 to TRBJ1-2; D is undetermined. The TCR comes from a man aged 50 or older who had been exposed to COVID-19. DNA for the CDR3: TGCGCCAGCAACCTCGTCGGGTCCTCCTATGGCTACACCTTC. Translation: CASNLVGSSYGYTF.